This TCR beta chain emerged from a study of immune heterogeneity within non-small cell lung tumors. Study context: Histologically, a handful of tumors were squamous cell carcinomas and nine to ten were non-squamous carcinomas. The remaining 1 tumor was not otherwise specified.

This clonotype was counted at least ten times. TCR beta CDR3 was amplified by multiplex PCR, first round 10 to 11 cycles, 32 V and 13 J primers. TCRdb independently ran MiXCR on the multiplex PCR reads; one entry per CDR3 protein. The table records approximately 29,000 distinct CDR3 sequences, around 28% of them present only once. The germline CDR1 and CDR2 sequences are MNHNS and SASEGT. This CDR3 comprises 14 residues. Trimming cost V 4 bases and J 1 base, with 11 bases left between them. Samples each supplied 600 ng of bulk tumor genomic DNA as template. While surgery was under way, several biopsies spaced far apart were taken per primary tumor. These patients got curative surgery after being newly diagnosed with untreated non-small cell lung cancer.

The specimen was lung tumor tissue. The source of this sequence is a man in his forties with non-small cell lung cancer. The V and J genes are TRBV6-1 and TRBJ2-7; the D gene is possibly TRBD1 (5 bases). The CDR3 nucleotides are TGTGCCAGCAGTGTTTCCAGGGCGTCCTACGAGCAGTACTTC. It yields the protein CASSVSRASYEQYF.